The clone carrying this T cell receptor beta chain was seen once. This sample is part of a study of patients and donors after allogeneic stem cell transplantation. The CDR3 spans 15 residues. The V and J ends lost 0 bases and 6 bases respectively, with 11 bases between them. The germline V gene has CDR1 LGHNA and CDR2 YNFKEQ. TCRdb called the RT-PCR reads again in MiXCR, with one record for every CDR3 protein. The sample carries tens of thousands of distinct CDR3 sequences, less than 30% recorded once. Input material: blood, either unsorted or a sorted T cell fraction (not recorded which). The V and J genes are TRBV4-2 and TRBJ2-2; D is uncertain. The receptor comes from a human donor who was either an allogeneic HSCT recipient or a stem cell or donor lymphocyte infusion donor (not recorded which). It is not recorded whose cells these are; they may come from a transplant donor. CDR3 nucleotide sequence: TGTGCCAGCAGCCAAGATGGCACGACCGCCGGGGAGCTGTTTTTT. This encodes CASSQDGTTAGELFF.